This TCR beta chain was retrieved from a study of identical twins. The V gene's germline CDR1 is SEHNR and CDR2 FQNEAQ (reference sequence). V was pared by 5 bases and J by 6 bases, with 17 bases between. This CDR3 is built from 15 residues. TCRdb re-analysed the 5' RACE reads in MiXCR, keeping a single row per CDR3 protein. This sample has some 730,000 distinct CDR3 sequences, with approximately 18% found just once. This clonotype was detected a few times. These data were also filed under a second study, of T cells expressing NK-cell markers.

The chain couples TRBV7-9 to TRBJ2-4, with D unclear. Material for sequencing was PBMCs. This clonotype was obtained from a woman under 30 in good health. The CDR3 reads CASSRTMEWGNIQYF. CDR3 bases: TGTGCCAGCAGCCGCACCATGGAGTGGGGAAACATTCAGTACTTC. Using reference TRBV7-9 and TRBJ2-4 for the parts outside the CDR3, the full variable domain is DTGVSQNPRHKITKRGQNVTFRCDPISEHNRLYWYRQTLGQGPEFLTYFQNEAQLEKSRLLSDRFSAERPKGSFSTLEIQRTEQGDSAMYLCASSRTMEWGNIQYFGAGTRLSVL.